The clone carrying this TCR beta chain came up many times. Its antigen remains unidentified. Using RNA transcripts as the source, TCR beta CDR3 regions were amplified. During a first-round RT-PCR of the TCR CDR3, the HTBI primer set was used. TCRdb re-called the multiplex PCR reads with MiXCR, one entry per CDR3 protein. The sample gives about 400,000 distinct CDR3 sequences, more than 15% of which show up once; around 7.7% is in the top ten. V shed 2 bases and J shed 8 bases, with 7 bases lying between them. Per germline, CDR1 SGHRS and CDR2 YFSETQ. This CDR3 region has 12 residues. This sample is part of a study of T cells in Graves' hyperthyroidism and ophthalmopathy. Study conclusions and caveats: Blood also showed most of the thyroid clonotypes that were expanded above 0.001.

The source is a woman aged 18-35 years with Graves' hyperthyroidism. Sequencing was done on a sample of blood. This chain connects TRBV5-1 to TRBJ2-2, with D unresolved. The CDR3 region is CASSFKAGELFF. Written as DNA, the CDR3 is TGCGCCAGCAGCTTCAAGGCTGGGGAGCTGTTTTTT.